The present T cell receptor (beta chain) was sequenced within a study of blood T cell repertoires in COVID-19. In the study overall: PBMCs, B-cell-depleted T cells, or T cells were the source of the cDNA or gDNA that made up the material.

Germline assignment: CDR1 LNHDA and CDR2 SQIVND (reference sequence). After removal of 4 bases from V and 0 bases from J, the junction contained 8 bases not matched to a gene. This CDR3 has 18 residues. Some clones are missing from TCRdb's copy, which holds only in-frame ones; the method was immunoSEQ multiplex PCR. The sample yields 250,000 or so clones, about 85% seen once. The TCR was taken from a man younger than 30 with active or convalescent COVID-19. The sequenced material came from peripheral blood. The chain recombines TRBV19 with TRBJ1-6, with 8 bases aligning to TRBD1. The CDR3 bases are TGTGCCAGTAGTACCCGACAGGGGAGAAGCTCCTATAATTCACCCCTCCACTTT. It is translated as CASSTRQGRSSYNSPLHF.